The 12 T cell receptor beta chains in this list originate from one sample, sequenced in a study of blood T cell repertoires in COVID-19. TCRdb's copy holds only in-frame clones and misses some; the assay was immunoSEQ multiplex PCR. The table has nearly 350,000 clones, about 83% seen once; the top ten hold under 3%. What was sequenced was peripheral blood. Receptors were obtained from a man aged 30-40 years with active or convalescent COVID-19.

The CDR3 here is CASKAGVLDEQFF. The CDR3 DNA is TGCGCCAGCAAGGCGGGAGTGCTGGATGAGCAGTTCTTC. The V call is TRBV10-2, the J call TRBJ2-1; 7 bases align to TRBD2. The CDR3 loop spans 13 amino acids. Looked up from germline, CDR1 is WSHSY and CDR2 is SAAADI. After removal of 7 bases from V and 8 bases from J, the junction contained 8 bases not matched to a gene.

The chain employs TRBV11-2 and TRBJ2-1; TRBD2 matches 8 bases. Unmatched junction bases numbered 6, after V lost 1 base and J lost 7 bases. The length of the CDR3 is 15 residues. Germline loops: CDR1 SGHAT, CDR2 FQNNGV. This CDR3 is CASSLVFPSGNEQFF. The CDR3 DNA follows: TGTGCCAGCAGCTTAGTTTTCCCTAGCGGGAATGAGCAGTTCTTC.

The CDR3 region is CAISEPGVSLGVTEAFF. For the CDR3, the DNA is TGTGCCATCAGTGAGCCAGGGGTCTCTCTAGGGGTCACTGAAGCTTTCTTT. The chain carries TRBV10-3 and TRBJ1-1, with TRBD1 as a possible D gene (6 bases). The CDR3 is 17 amino acids. V lost 2 bases to trimming and J lost 4 bases, with 20 bases between them. Germline CDR1 is ENHRY and CDR2 is SYGVKD.

V usage is TRBV11-3 and J usage is TRBJ1-3; D is undetermined. In germline, CDR1 is SGHNT, CDR2 YENEEA. Trimming left V 3 bases short and J 0 bases short, with 9 bases between. The CDR3 consists of 15 residues. The CDR3 DNA follows: TGTGCCAGCAGCTTGGTGCGAAGCTCTGGAAACACCATATATTTT. Encoded protein: CASSLVRSSGNTIYF.

The chain joins TRBV24-1 to TRBJ2-5, with 7 bases identical to TRBD2. Trimming at V came to 4 bases and at J to 4 bases, leaving 8 bases not matched to a gene. The length of the CDR3 is 15 residues. CDR1 and CDR2 (germline): KGHDR, SFDVKD. The CDR3 DNA sequence: TGTGCCACCAGTGAGGCACTAGCGTCGGGAGAGACCCAGTACTTC. Its protein product is CATSEALASGETQYF.

The chain has TRBV5-1 and TRBJ2-3; 7 bases map to TRBD1. The V gene's germline CDR1 is SGHRS and CDR2 YFSETQ. V trimming: 4 bases; J trimming: 0 bases; junction bases outside the gene matches: 8. This CDR3 is 16 amino acids long. The CDR3 coding sequence is TGCGCCAGCAGCCCTCCAGACAGGGCAAGCACAGATACGCAGTATTTT. This gives the protein CASSPPDRASTDTQYF.

V usage is TRBV6-1 and J usage is TRBJ2-2, with TRBD2 identical over 14 bases. Germline V gives CDR1 MNHNS, CDR2 SASEGT. The CDR3 runs 20 residues. V trimming: 4 bases; J trimming: 4 bases; junction bases outside the gene matches: 14. The CDR3 sequence: CASSVLSLTSGGAGTGELFF. The CDR3 nucleotides read TGTGCCAGCAGTGTCCTTTCGTTGACTAGCGGGGGGGCCGGCACCGGGGAGCTGTTTTTT.

The V call is TRBV15, the J call TRBJ1-4; tentative D call: TRBD1 (6 bases). The CDR3 runs 15 residues. In germline, CDR1 is LNHNV, CDR2 YYDKDF (reference sequence). V shed 1 base and J shed 7 bases, with 13 bases lying between them. The CDR3 region is CATSRGAGVFEKLFF. The CDR3 nucleotides are TGTGCCACCAGCAGAGGGGCAGGGGTTTTTGAAAAACTGTTTTTT.

The CDR3 is CAWGKGGNTEAFF. The DNA for the CDR3 is TGTGCCTGGGGGAAGGGAGGGAACACTGAAGCTTTCTTT. The chain links TRBV30 to TRBJ1-1; D not resolved. CDR3 length equals 13 residues. V lost 5 bases and J 1 base, leaving 11 bases between the germline ends. Germline loops: CDR1 GTSNPN, CDR2 SVGIG (reference sequence).

The chain joins TRBV19 to TRBJ2-1; 13 positions agree with TRBD2. The V gene end was trimmed by 4 bases and the J gene end by 3 bases; junction bases not matched to a gene: 3. This CDR3 is 16 amino acids long. Germline-derived CDR1 and CDR2 are LNHDA and SQIVND (reference sequence). The CDR3 spells CASSRLAGGNYNEQFF. In DNA, the CDR3 is TGTGCCAGTAGTAGACTAGCGGGGGGAAACTACAATGAGCAGTTCTTC.

This clone was found a few times. The J gene is TRBJ2-2, the V gene TRBV7-2, with 8 positions matching TRBD1. The CDR3 runs 14 residues. Losses at the gene ends were 3 bases for V and 4 bases for J; bases not matched to a gene: 1. The germline V gene has CDR1 SGHTA and CDR2 FQGNSA. The chain's CDR3 is CASSLDRATGELFF. CDR3 bases: TGTGCCAGCAGCTTGGACAGGGCCACCGGGGAGCTGTTTTTT.

The V call is TRBV27, the J call TRBJ2-7; perhaps TRBD1 as D (5 bases). Germline V gives CDR1 MNHEY, CDR2 SMNVEV (reference sequence). The CDR3 totals 14 residues. The germline V and J ends were trimmed by 3 bases and 5 bases, with 14 bases remaining between them. The CDR3 bases are TGTGCCAGCAGTTTCTTCGCAGGGTCACACGAGCAGTACTTC. This translates into CASSFFAGSHEQYF.